Presented here are 32 T cell receptor beta chains from one specimen sequenced in a study of shared clonotypes between healthy human individuals. The protocol was immunoSEQ multiplex PCR, while the TCRdb copy is restricted to in-frame clones and leaves out a portion. The data hold under 1 million clones, with 92% observed a single time. Positive CCR7 selection of CD45RO-negative cells yielded the naive CD8 cells, and terminally differentiated effector memory CD45RA+ cells were excluded. The source material was naive CD8+ T cells sorted from blood. The origin of the receptors is a man aged 30 to 39 in good health.

The chain employs TRBV7-8 and TRBJ2-2; 8 bases are shared with TRBD1. Per germline, CDR1 SGHVS and CDR2 FQNEAQ. The CDR3 contains 15 residues. V shed 5 bases, J shed 7 bases, and the junction held 9 bases outside the gene matches. The CDR3, as DNA: TGTGCCAGCAGCGCCTCAGGGGGCGCGGGCGGGGAGCTGTTTTTT. Translation: CASSASGGAGGELFF.

This rearrangement joins TRBV29-1 to TRBJ2-7; 8 nucleotides match TRBD1. V was pared by 3 bases and J by 4 bases, with 5 bases of the junction left unmatched. Germline-derived CDR1 and CDR2 are SQVTM and ANQGSEA. The CDR3 runs to 13 residues. The CDR3 reads CSVEIDRGYEQYF. The CDR3 coding sequence is TGCAGCGTTGAGATCGACAGGGGTTACGAGCAGTACTTC.

This rearrangement joins TRBV7-3 to TRBJ2-2; D possibly corresponds to TRBD1 (5 bases). Germline CDR1 is SGHTA and CDR2 is FQGTGA. The CDR3 sequence is 14 residues long. With 0 bases removed from V and 5 bases from J, the gap between germline ends came to 7 bases. The CDR3 loop is CASSLTQGTGELFF. The CDR3 DNA reads as TGTGCCAGCAGCTTAACGCAGGGAACCGGGGAGCTGTTTTTT. Combining the CDR3 with reference TRBV7-3 and TRBJ2-2 gives the whole variable domain GAGVSQTPSNKVTEKGKYVELRCDPISGHTALYWYRQSLGQGPEFLIYFQGTGAADDSGLPNDRFFAVRPEGSVSTLKIQRTERGDSAVYLCASSLTQGTGELFFGEGSRLTVL.

The chain combines TRBV6-6 with TRBJ2-7, with D hard to call. Trimming pared 5 bases from V and 4 bases from J, leaving 12 bases between. The germline V gene encodes CDR1 MNHNY and CDR2 SVGAGI (reference sequence). The CDR3 sequence is 13 residues long. The CDR3 nucleotides are TGTGCCAGCAGTAGTCCAGGCTCTTACGAGCAGTACTTC. This sequence encodes CASSSPGSYEQYF.

The chain is built from TRBV27 and TRBJ2-7; no firm D call. V lost 8 bases and J lost 0, with 11 bases in between. This CDR3 region has 13 residues. The germline gives CDR1 MNHEY, CDR2 SMNVEV (reference sequence). The CDR3 DNA is TGTGCCAGCCAGTCGTTTAGCTCCTACGAGCAGTACTTC. Amino acid sequence: CASQSFSSYEQYF.

This rearrangement joins TRBV7-9 to TRBJ1-1, with unresolved D. Germline loops: CDR1 SEHNR, CDR2 FQNEAQ (reference sequence). The CDR3 is 12 amino acids. Trimming cost V 1 base and J 7 bases, with 7 bases left between them. CDR3 DNA sequence: TGTGCCAGCAGCTTAGATGGTCTTGAAGCTTTCTTT. Translated: CASSLDGLEAFF.

The V gene is TRBV29-1, the J gene TRBJ1-3, with D maybe TRBD1 (5 bases). Per the germline V gene, CDR1 is SQVTM and CDR2 is ANQGSEA. CDR3 length: 15 residues. V lost 6 bases and J 0 bases, leaving 15 bases between the germline ends. The CDR3 is CSVVPGPSSGNTIYF. In DNA, the CDR3 is TGCAGCGTCGTTCCGGGACCCTCCTCTGGAAACACCATATATTTT.

The V gene is TRBV7-9, the J gene TRBJ1-1; D possibly corresponds to TRBD1 (6 bases). The CDR3 totals 13 residues. Per the germline V gene, CDR1 is SEHNR and CDR2 is FQNEAQ (reference sequence). Trimming took off 3 bases at V and 5 bases at J, with 10 bases between the two ends. The CDR3 reads CASSFKGVTEAFF. CDR3 in DNA: TGTGCCAGCAGCTTTAAGGGGGTTACTGAAGCTTTCTTT.

The chain is built from TRBV27 and TRBJ2-3; D gene ambiguous. Trimming removed 5 bases from V and 5 bases from J, with 8 bases in between. The germline gives CDR1 MNHEY, CDR2 SMNVEV (reference sequence). This CDR3 spans 12 amino acids. The CDR3 DNA is TGTGCCAGCAGTCCGGATGAAGATACGCAGTATTTT. As protein: CASSPDEDTQYF.

The chain couples TRBV11-2 to TRBJ2-1; D call uncertain. This CDR3 is built from 11 residues. Germline V gives CDR1 SGHAT, CDR2 FQNNGV. With 6 bases removed from V and 9 bases from J, the gap between germline ends came to 9 bases. The chain's CDR3 is CASRLGREQFF. CDR3 nucleotide sequence: TGTGCCAGCAGACTCGGACGTGAGCAGTTCTTC.

This clone came up once. The chain couples TRBV27 to TRBJ2-1; D uncertain. The CDR3 consists of 15 residues. Germline CDR1 is MNHEY and CDR2 is SMNVEV (reference sequence). With 4 bases removed from V and 5 bases from J, the gap between germline ends came to 15 bases. CDR3 DNA sequence: TGTGCCAGCAGTTCCGGCTACGCCCCAAACAATGAGCAGTTCTTC. Its protein is CASSSGYAPNNEQFF.

V gene TRBV10-2 combines with J gene TRBJ2-3; 7 nucleotides match TRBD1. The CDR3 has 15 amino acids. The ends lost 4 bases at V and 3 bases at J; junction bases unmatched: 7. Looked up from germline, CDR1 is WSHSY and CDR2 is SAAADI. This chain's CDR3 is CASSGGQSSTDTQYF. CDR3 DNA sequence: TGCGCCAGCAGTGGGGGACAGTCTTCTACAGATACGCAGTATTTT.

The genes are TRBV27 and TRBJ1-1; TRBD1 aligns across 11 bases. This CDR3 region has 17 residues. V was clipped by 5 bases and J by 4 bases; unmatched bases: 12. Germline V gives CDR1 MNHEY, CDR2 SMNVEV (reference sequence). CDR3 sequence: CASSPGQGARRSTEAFF. In DNA, the CDR3 is TGTGCCAGCAGTCCCGGACAGGGGGCGCGCCGGAGCACTGAAGCTTTCTTT.

The rearrangement joins TRBV7-9 to TRBJ2-3; D perhaps matches TRBD2 (7 bases). Germline CDR1 reads SEHNR; CDR2 reads FQNEAQ (reference sequence). Trimming shortened V by 5 bases and J by 1 base, and 22 bases separated the two germline ends. The CDR3 has 18 residues. DNA for the CDR3: TGTGCCAGCAGCGGGACACCTAAGACTAGCAGCGGCACAGATACGCAGTATTTT. As protein: CASSGTPKTSSGTDTQYF. The variable domain in full, completed from reference TRBV7-9 and TRBJ2-3, reads DTGVSQNPRHKITKRGQNVTFRCDPISEHNRLYWYRQTLGQGPEFLTYFQNEAQLEKSRLLSDRFSAERPKGSFSTLEIQRTEQGDSAMYLCASSGTPKTSSGTDTQYFGPGTRLTVL.

The V and J genes are TRBV7-2 and TRBJ1-1, with unresolved D. This CDR3 is 14 amino acids long. Between the trimmed V and J ends, which lost 7 bases and 4 bases, there was a span of 16 bases. Germline CDR1 SGHTA, CDR2 FQGNSA. This CDR3 is CASTLRGALTEAFF. DNA of the CDR3: TGTGCCAGCACCCTACGAGGTGCCCTCACTGAAGCTTTCTTT.

J is TRBJ2-3 and V is TRBV11-1; weak D call: TRBD2 (7 bases). V shed 0 bases and J shed 2 bases, with 9 bases lying between them. From germline, CDR1 is SGHAT and CDR2 FQDESV (reference sequence). The CDR3 has 15 residues. CDR3 nucleotide sequence: TGTGCCAGCAGCTTAGCAGGGGGGGTCACAGATACGCAGTATTTT. This sequence encodes CASSLAGGVTDTQYF.

This chain uses TRBV5-1 with TRBJ2-7, with D perhaps matching TRBD2 (5 bases). The germline V gene encodes CDR1 SGHRS and CDR2 YFSETQ. The CDR3 spans 13 residues. Between the trimmed V and J ends, which lost 0 bases and 3 bases, there was a span of 7 bases. DNA of the CDR3: TGCGCCAGCAGCTTGGCAGACTACTACGAGCAGTACTTC. Protein product: CASSLADYYEQYF. Full variable domain (rest looked up from reference TRBV5-1 and TRBJ2-7): KAGVTQTPRYLIKTRGQQVTLSCSPISGHRSVSWYQQTPGQGLQFLFEYFSETQRNKGNFPGRFSGRQFSNSRSEMNVSTLELGDSALYLCASSLADYYEQYFGPGTRLTVT.

The rearrangement joins TRBV27 to TRBJ2-7; 13 bases align to TRBD2. Trimming removed 4 bases from V and 2 bases from J; junction bases left unmatched: 5. The germline gives CDR1 MNHEY, CDR2 SMNVEV (reference sequence). CDR3 length: 16 amino acids. This CDR3 is CASSSGLAGTPYEQYF. CDR3 nucleotide sequence: TGTGCCAGCAGTTCGGGACTAGCGGGGACACCCTACGAGCAGTACTTC.

The rearrangement joins TRBV9 to TRBJ2-1, with 10 bases fitting TRBD1. Germline CDR1 is SGDLS and CDR2 is YYNGEE. Trimming removed 5 bases from V and 8 bases from J; junction bases left unmatched: 13. The CDR3 totals 16 residues. The CDR3 spells CASSPATGQGLDEQFF. In DNA form, the CDR3 reads TGTGCCAGCAGTCCCGCCACGGGACAGGGGCTCGATGAGCAGTTCTTC.

The V gene is TRBV10-1, the J gene TRBJ1-1; no firm D call. V lost 6 bases and J 1 base, leaving 9 bases between the germline ends. The CDR3 is made up of 13 amino acids. Germline V gene sequence: CDR1 WNHNN, CDR2 SYGVQD (reference sequence). DNA of the CDR3: TGCGCCAGCAGACGACATCGGAACACTGAAGCTTTCTTT. The encoded protein is CASRRHRNTEAFF.

The V and J genes are TRBV6-1 and TRBJ1-3, with D unresolved. V dropped 2 bases and J dropped 3 bases, with 8 bases sitting between them. This CDR3 has 14 residues. CDR1 is MNHNS, CDR2 SASEGT, per germline. CDR3 protein: CASSEYASGNTIYF. As DNA, the CDR3 is TGTGCCAGCAGTGAATATGCTAGTGGAAACACCATATATTTT.

This clone was observed once. V and J are TRBV27 and TRBJ2-5; D is unclear. The CDR3 covers 13 residues. Germline values: CDR1 MNHEY, CDR2 SMNVEV (reference sequence). The V gene lost 6 bases and the J gene lost 5 bases, with 13 bases spanning the gap. In nucleotides, the CDR3 is TGTGCCAGCAGAGGGCCGGATCTTGAGACCCAGTACTTC. Translated, it gives CASRGPDLETQYF.

With regard to this clone: The sample holds other DNA sequences that translate to the same CDR3. This chain links TRBV5-4 with TRBJ2-1; D call uncertain. With 0 bases removed from V and 5 bases from J, the gap between germline ends came to 6 bases. The CDR3 has 13 amino acids. In germline, CDR1 is SGHNT, CDR2 YYREEE (reference sequence). CDR3: CASSLGGDNEQFF. Here the CDR3 DNA reads TGTGCCAGCAGCTTGGGAGGTGACAATGAGCAGTTCTTC.

The chain couples TRBV5-4 to TRBJ1-5, with D possibly matching TRBD1 (6 bases). Germline CDR1 and CDR2: SGHNT and YYREEE (reference sequence). This CDR3 has 15 residues. The ends were cut back, 4 bases at V and 4 bases at J, with 15 bases in the middle. CDR3 DNA sequence: TGTGCCAGCAGCCTGTATGAACAGGGTAATCAGCCCCAGCATTTT. It codes for CASSLYEQGNQPQHF. The variable domain in full, with the rest retrieved from reference TRBV5-4 and TRBJ1-5, is ETGVTQSPTHLIKTRGQQVTLRCSSQSGHNTVSWYQQALGQGPQFIFQYYREEENGRGNFPPRFSGLQFPNYSSELNVNALELDDSALYLCASSLYEQGNQPQHFGDGTRLSIL.

In this sample, this clone turned up a few times. V usage is TRBV2 and J usage is TRBJ2-7; D is possibly TRBD2 (6 bases). This CDR3 spans 14 amino acids. The germline V gene has CDR1 SNHLY and CDR2 FYNNEI. The V and J ends lost 6 bases and 3 bases respectively, with 15 bases between them. CDR3 protein: CASRDGGSIYEQYF. The CDR3 nucleotides are TGTGCCAGCAGGGACGGGGGATCCATCTACGAGCAGTACTTC.

The rearrangement uses TRBV10-2 and TRBJ2-1; no firm D call. The V gene's germline CDR1 is WSHSY and CDR2 SAAADI. The CDR3 length is 14 residues. The V end was cut by 0 bases, the J end by 4 bases, with 7 bases between. CDR3 in amino acids: CASSESYAYNEQFF. The DNA of the CDR3 is TGCGCCAGCAGTGAGTCTTACGCTTACAATGAGCAGTTCTTC.

V and J are TRBV9 and TRBJ2-7; D uncertain. V gave up 1 base and J gave up 3 bases, with 14 bases separating them. This CDR3 spans 15 amino acids. Germline-derived CDR1 and CDR2 are SGDLS and YYNGEE. The CDR3 DNA is TGTGCCAGCAGCGTAAATTGGGATAGGGTCTACGAGCAGTACTTC. This encodes CASSVNWDRVYEQYF.

The rearrangement links TRBV5-4 to TRBJ2-1; TRBD2 might be the D (5 bases). The V gene's germline CDR1 is SGHNT and CDR2 YYREEE (reference sequence). Trimming shortened V by 0 bases and J by 0 bases, and 19 bases separated the two germline ends. The CDR3 has 19 amino acids. CDR3 in amino acids: CASSLVLASYGRSYNEQFF. The CDR3, as DNA: TGTGCCAGCAGCTTGGTGCTAGCTTCCTACGGGCGCTCCTACAATGAGCAGTTCTTC. The whole variable domain, filled in from reference TRBV5-4 and TRBJ2-1, reads ETGVTQSPTHLIKTRGQQVTLRCSSQSGHNTVSWYQQALGQGPQFIFQYYREEENGRGNFPPRFSGLQFPNYSSELNVNALELDDSALYLCASSLVLASYGRSYNEQFFGPGTRLTVL.

The chain has TRBV19 and TRBJ2-2; D gene unclear. CDR1 and CDR2 (germline): LNHDA, SQIVND (reference sequence). V was shortened by 7 bases and J by 1 base, with 10 bases between the two germline ends. The CDR3 loop spans 14 amino acids. CDR3 in amino acids: CASKEDENTGELFF. CDR3 in DNA: TGTGCCAGTAAGGAAGACGAGAACACCGGGGAGCTGTTTTTT.

The chain couples TRBV14 to TRBJ2-5, with 7 bases that match TRBD2. Unmatched junction bases numbered 13, after V lost 1 base and J lost 5 bases. This CDR3 has 17 amino acids. In germline, CDR1 is SGHDN, CDR2 FVKESK. CDR3 nucleotide sequence: TGTGCCAGCAGCCAAGTCATCGGGGAGGGCCCTAGGGAGACCCAGTACTTC. Translated, it gives CASSQVIGEGPRETQYF.

DNA for the CDR3: TGTGCCAGTAGTATCGGCAGGGGGCGAATGAACACTGAAGCTTTCTTT. Translated: CASSIGRGRMNTEAFF. The chain is built from TRBV19 and TRBJ1-1, with 8 bases aligning to TRBD1. This CDR3 is built from 16 residues. Trimming cost V 3 bases and J 0 bases; bases outside gene matches: 6. Germline CDR1 is LNHDA and CDR2 is SQIVND (reference sequence).

The DNA for the CDR3 is TGTGCCGCCGTGGGGTTCGACTCCTACGAGCAGTACTTC. As protein: CAAVGFDSYEQYF. The chain links TRBV10-3 to TRBJ2-7; D not resolved. Trimming removed 11 bases at V and 0 bases at J, with 14 bases between. This CDR3 region has 13 residues. CDR1 is ENHRY, CDR2 SYGVKD, per germline.